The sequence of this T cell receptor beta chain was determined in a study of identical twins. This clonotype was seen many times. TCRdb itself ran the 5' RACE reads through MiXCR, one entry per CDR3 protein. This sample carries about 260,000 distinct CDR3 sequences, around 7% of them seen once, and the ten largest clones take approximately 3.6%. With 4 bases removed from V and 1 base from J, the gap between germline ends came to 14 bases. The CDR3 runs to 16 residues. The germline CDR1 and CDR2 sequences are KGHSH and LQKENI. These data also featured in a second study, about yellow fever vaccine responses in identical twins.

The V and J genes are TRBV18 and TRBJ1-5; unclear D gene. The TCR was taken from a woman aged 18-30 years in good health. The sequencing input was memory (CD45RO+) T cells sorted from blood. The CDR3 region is CASSRGGLRSNQPQHF. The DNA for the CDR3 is TGTGCCAGCTCACGGGGAGGGCTTAGGAGCAATCAGCCCCAGCATTTT.